These T cell receptor beta chains were read from a single sample in a study of blood T cell repertoires in COVID-19. Data came from immunoSEQ multiplex PCR; TCRdb stores just in-frame clones and leaves some out. The data show about 280,000 clones, 88% seen once. Sequencing was carried out using PBMCs or T cells enriched from blood (not recorded which). These receptors came from a woman aged 30 to 39 who had recovered from COVID-19. Both conserved end residues are part of each CDR3. A D gene is named only where the DNA matches it firmly. Clone sizes are given selectively: once, few, many, or a class where the clone is expanded.

v_gene	d_gene	len	abundance	j_gene	CDR3aa	CDR3nt
TRBV9	TRBD1	16	NA	TRBJ2-2	CASSVDRDRDTGELFF	TGTGCCAGCAGCGTAGATCGGGACAGGGACACCGGGGAGCTGTTTTTT
TRBV19	TRBD1	14	NA	TRBJ1-2	CATGPGTANYGYTF	TGTGCCACCGGGCCTGGGACAGCTAACTATGGCTACACCTTC
TRBV9	TRBD1	14	few	TRBJ1-5	CASSAGTGGQPQHF	TGTGCCAGCAGCGCCGGGACAGGGGGTCAGCCCCAGCATTTT
TRBV27	NA	15	NA	TRBJ2-1	CASSQDTFPYNEQFF	TGTGCCAGCAGCCAAGACACTTTCCCGTACAATGAGCAGTTCTTC
TRBV18	TRBD1	19	NA	TRBJ1-6	CASSAVGTGALSDNSPLHF	TGTGCCAGCTCGGCAGTAGGGACAGGGGCCCTGTCGGATAATTCACCCCTCCACTTT
TRBV7-9	NA	16	once	TRBJ2-7	CASSSYLGPRSNEQYF	TGTGCCAGCAGCTCATACCTAGGCCCGAGGTCGAACGAGCAGTACTTC
TRBV29-1	NA	12	NA	TRBJ2-1	CSVRSSYNEQFF	TGCAGCGTCCGGTCCTCCTACAATGAGCAGTTCTTC
TRBV30	NA	13	NA	TRBJ1-1	CAWKKQGNTEAFF	TGTGCCTGGAAAAAACAGGGGAACACTGAAGCTTTCTTT
TRBV19	NA	12	NA	TRBJ1-5	CASSILGGPQHF	TGTGCCAGTAGTATCCTCGGTGGTCCCCAGCATTTT
TRBV5-1	TRBD1	14	NA	TRBJ1-2	CASTSGQGAQGYTF	TGCGCCAGCACCTCCGGACAGGGGGCGCAAGGCTACACCTTC
TRBV11-2	NA	13	NA	TRBJ1-1	CASSKDTNTEAFF	TGTGCCAGCAGCAAGGACACTAACACTGAAGCTTTCTTT
TRBV5-5	NA	15	NA	TRBJ1-6	CASSLEGQSNSPLHF	TGTGCCAGCAGCTTGGAGGGACAAAGTAATTCACCCCTCCACTTT